The source of this TCR beta chain is a study of T cells in Graves' hyperthyroidism and ophthalmopathy (dated by TCRdb to between 2018 and 2020). Broadly, across the study: Peripheral blood samples were taken at initial diagnosis, before any treatment was given. To identify distinguishing TCR V-J signatures, a discovery cohort of around 100 patients was used, comprising under 45 with Graves' ophthalmopathy and roughly 60 with stable Graves' hyperthyroidism. An independent validation cohort of fewer than 20 hyperthyroidism patients and approximately 15 patients who later progressed to ophthalmopathy tested prospective prediction of ophthalmopathy. The approximately 100 discovery patients were divided at random into training and test sets in a 7:3 ratio. In addition, the study compared T-cell repertoires in thyroid tissue and in blood from 6 or 7 Graves' hyperthyroidism patients. Once sampling was done, hyperthyroidism patients were given methimazole at a starting dose of 30 mg daily, whereas ophthalmopathy patients were given high-dose intravenous methylprednisolone. The paper describes TCR Vbeta CDR3 sequencing of 135 peripheral blood samples, made up of roughly 40 ophthalmopathy patients, 70 to 80 hyperthyroidism patients and 17 progressor patients. Points the paper makes about the study in general: In validation, the model predicted progression to ophthalmopathy a median of about 6 months before onset, with roughly 71% sensitivity and about 75% specificity. Sample size was not statistically predetermined, and investigators were not blinded to group allocation. Most expanded thyroid clonotypes (frequency above 0.001) were also found in blood, which suggests that blood repertoires may mirror thyroid immune responses. Ophthalmopathy was separated from stable hyperthyroidism by a 13 V-J signature model, with 85% to 90% sensitivity and roughly 81% specificity obtained in cross-validation and 80%/75% obtained in testing.

This clonotype was seen a few times. Its antigen target is currently unknown. Per-nucleotide qualities are absent, and no much larger clonotype sits a single base away. Ophthalmopathy patients had moderately to severely active disease, with a Clinical Activity Score of 3 or more, a NOSPECS grade of 4 or more, and a disease duration of less than 3 months. Patients with uncontrolled infections, other autoimmune diseases, pregnancy or lactation were excluded. Diagnoses were established on the basis of clinical symptoms, serum thyroxine and TRAb, thyroid ultrasound, and orbital computed tomography. Ficoll-Paque density gradient centrifugation was used to isolate PBMCs from about 9.4 ml of fresh peripheral blood. Total RNA was extracted using Trizol reagent, and RNA quality was assessed on an Agilent 2100 Bioanalyzer. The CDR3 contains 16 residues, cysteine and phenylalanine counted. Only the CDR3 part of the read is kept: 48 bases, read in frame from the first base. CDR1 and CDR2, looked up from the germline V gene, are MNHNS and SASEGT. Trimming costs V 8 bases and J 1 base, and their ends lie 18 bases apart.

Amplification of TCR beta CDR3 regions was carried out from RNA transcripts. The first round of RT-PCR for the TCR CDR3 was performed with the HTBI primer set and the Qiagen OneStep RT-PCR kit. The libraries were constructed in a second round of multiplex PCR and then size-selected and purified. Libraries were sequenced paired-end with 100 bp reads on an Illumina HiSeq2000. As for the authors' bioinformatics: SOAPnuke was used to process the raw data, with reads discarded if the reads contained adapters or uncalled bases, had a mean Phred below 15, or lacked an exact constant-primer or identifier match. High-quality paired reads were merged with COPE v1.2.5, and unique nucleotide sequences were defined as clonotypes. Clonotypes were aligned to IMGT TRBV, TRBD and TRBJ reference segments using MiTCR v1.1. The analysis was restricted to V-J combinations with a frequency above 0.0001, which together covered 98% to 99.2% of the repertoires. A TCS score was defined as the ratio of F50 (clonal expansion) to E x V (chaos), with BLOSUM62-based TCRdist applied between CDR3 peptides within each V-J. Welch's t-statistics and random forest reduced approximately 520 V-J features to roughly 13, which were used in a naive Bayes classifier (R e1071). TCRdb redid the processing of the public reads, applying fastp at Q25 and MiXCR, and retained in-frame beta chains. Every entry covers one CDR3 protein and lists the most common genes and DNA from its rows. These V and J calls rely on TCRdb rather than the paper's analysis. Here the sample has 490,000 or so distinct CDR3 sequences; about 20% occur a single time. The ten largest make up roughly 44% of the sample.

The sequenced material came from blood. The TCR originated in a man aged 40-49 years with Graves' ophthalmopathy. The chain links TRBV6-1 with TRBJ2-1, with the D gene too uncertain to name. The sequence in DNA is TGTGCCAGCCGTTCCATACTTCGAGGATCCTACAATGAGCAGTTCTTC. Translation gives CASRSILRGSYNEQFF.